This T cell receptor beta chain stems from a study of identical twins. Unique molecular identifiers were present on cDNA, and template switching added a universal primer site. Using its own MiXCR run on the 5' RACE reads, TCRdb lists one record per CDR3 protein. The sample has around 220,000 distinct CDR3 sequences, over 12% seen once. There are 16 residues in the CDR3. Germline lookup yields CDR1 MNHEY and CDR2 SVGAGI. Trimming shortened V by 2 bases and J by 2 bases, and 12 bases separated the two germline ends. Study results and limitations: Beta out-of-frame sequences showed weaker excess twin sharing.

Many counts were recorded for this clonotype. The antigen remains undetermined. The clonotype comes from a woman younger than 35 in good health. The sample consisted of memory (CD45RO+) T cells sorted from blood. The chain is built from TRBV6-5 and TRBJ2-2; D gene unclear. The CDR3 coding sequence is TGTGCCAGCAGTTACGGTCTTTTTGGTAACACCGGGGAGCTGTTTTTT. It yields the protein CASSYGLFGNTGELFF.